Below, 28 T cell receptor beta chains from the same sample are listed, as sequenced in a study of OX40 agonist ivuxolimab in advanced cancers. Generated by immunoSEQ multiplex PCR, the TCRdb table keeps only in-frame clones and is missing some. Among approximately 86,000 clones listed, roughly 93% were seen once. The material sequenced was CD4+ or CD8+ T cells sorted from blood, taken in a trial of the OX40 agonist ivuxolimab. These receptors were obtained from an adult with an advanced solid tumor such as melanoma, head and neck, liver or kidney cancer.

The V and J genes are TRBV10-3 and TRBJ2-7; TRBD1 matches at 11 bases. This CDR3 is 19 amino acids long. Germline loops: CDR1 ENHRY, CDR2 SYGVKD. The J segment lost 3 bases and the V segment lost 8 bases, leaving 21 bases of the junction unmatched. CDR3 amino acids: CAIRPFGTSPGQGDYEQYF. CDR3 in DNA: TGTGCCATCCGCCCGTTCGGGACCTCTCCGGGACAGGGGGACTACGAGCAGTACTTC.

The chain has TRBV7-2 and TRBJ2-7, with 7 bases matching TRBD1. V dropped 0 bases and J dropped 3; count of bases not matched to a gene: 11. Per the germline V gene, CDR1 is SGHTA and CDR2 is FQGNSA. The CDR3 is 17 amino acids. CDR3 in amino acids: CASSLAISGDSYYEQYF. The CDR3 coding sequence is TGTGCCAGCAGCTTAGCAATTTCAGGGGACAGCTACTACGAGCAGTACTTC.

The CDR3 coding sequence is TGTGCCAGCAGCGATGGACAGGGGTTAACCGAGCAGTACTTC. Translating it yields CASSDGQGLTEQYF. The genes are TRBV11-2 and TRBJ2-7; 9 nucleotides match TRBD1. With 5 bases clipped from V and 6 bases from J, the junction kept 8 bases outside the gene matches. Germline CDR1 reads SGHAT; CDR2 reads FQNNGV. There are 14 residues in the CDR3.

The CDR3 loop is CASSLSGTGVLSGANVLTF. CDR3 DNA sequence: TGTGCCAGCAGTTTATCGGGGACTGGGGTACTCTCTGGGGCCAACGTCCTGACTTTC. V is TRBV27 and J is TRBJ2-6; TRBD2 is a possible D gene (6 bases). V was shortened by 0 bases and J by 0 bases, with 15 bases between the two germline ends. The germline V gene has CDR1 MNHEY and CDR2 SMNVEV (reference sequence). CDR3 size: 19 residues.

The chain recombines TRBV28 with TRBJ1-2, with TRBD1 matching over 7 bases. The J segment lost 5 bases and the V segment lost 1 base, leaving 7 bases of the junction unmatched. The germline CDR1 and CDR2 sequences are MDHEN and SYDVKM. The CDR3 extends over 15 amino acids. The CDR3 here is CASSLSVGQPYGYTF. CDR3 DNA: TGTGCCAGCAGTTTATCCGTGGGACAGCCATATGGCTACACCTTC.

The CDR3 DNA is TGTGCCAGCAGCGGATCCTACGAGCAGTACTTC. Protein sequence: CASSGSYEQYF. The rearrangement uses TRBV7-2 and TRBJ2-7; D uncertain. The CDR3 has 11 residues. Germline CDR1 SGHTA, CDR2 FQGNSA. Trimming cost V 5 bases and J 1 base, with 3 bases left between them.

The CDR3: CASRHLAGQETQYF. The CDR3 coding sequence is TGTGCCAGCAGACACCTAGCGGGGCAAGAGACCCAGTACTTC. J is TRBJ2-5 and V is TRBV28; TRBD2 matches at 9 bases. Germline V gene data show CDR1 as MDHEN and CDR2 as SYDVKM. The CDR3 totals 14 residues. Germline trimming cut 6 bases from V and 2 bases from J; bases unmatched to any gene: 4.

The chain is built from TRBV7-9 and TRBJ2-3; 12 nucleotides align to TRBD2. Germline assignment: CDR1 SEHNR and CDR2 FQNEAQ (reference sequence). The V gene end was trimmed by 2 bases and the J gene end by 5 bases; junction bases not matched to a gene: 2. The length of the CDR3 is 15 residues. Written as DNA, the CDR3 is TGTGCCAGCAGCTTAACTAGCGGGAGGATAGATACGCAGTATTTT. Protein sequence: CASSLTSGRIDTQYF.

This clone was recorded once. The chain recombines TRBV7-9 with TRBJ1-2, with TRBD1 as a possible D gene (5 bases). There are 13 residues in the CDR3. The V gene lost 4 bases and the J gene lost 8 bases, with 14 bases spanning the gap. The germline V gene encodes CDR1 SEHNR and CDR2 FQNEAQ (reference sequence). The CDR3 spells CASSSLGVGGYTF. The CDR3 DNA reads TGTGCCAGCAGCTCGTTAGGGGTTGGCGGCTACACCTTC.

The chain carries TRBV2 and TRBJ2-5; D is unresolved. The CDR3 spans 15 residues. The germline V and J ends were trimmed by 7 bases and 3 bases, with 18 bases remaining between them. Germline V gives CDR1 SNHLY, CDR2 FYNNEI. The CDR3 DNA reads as TGTGCCAGCAATCTTAGAACGCGAATCAAAGAGACCCAGTACTTC. Amino acid sequence: CASNLRTRIKETQYF.

DNA for the CDR3: TGTGCCAGCGGCCTCAAAGCAGGCTCCTACGAGCAGTACTTC. Translating it yields CASGLKAGSYEQYF. The V and J genes are TRBV27 and TRBJ2-7; D not certain. Germline-derived CDR1 and CDR2 are MNHEY and SMNVEV (reference sequence). V was pared by 8 bases and J by 0 bases, with 14 bases between. This CDR3 is 14 amino acids long.

This chain uses TRBV5-4 with TRBJ2-7; 7 bases line up with TRBD1. Trimming removed 1 base from V and 7 bases from J; junction bases left unmatched: 5. The germline V gene has CDR1 SGHNT and CDR2 YYREEE (reference sequence). CDR3 size: 13 residues. As DNA, the CDR3 is TGTGCCAGCAGCTTGTTAGGCAGGGGGGAGCAGTACTTC. It encodes CASSLLGRGEQYF.

The chain links TRBV5-5 to TRBJ2-2; D possibly corresponds to TRBD1 (6 bases). Trimming took 0 bases from V and 7 from J, leaving 13 bases between them. Germline V gene data show CDR1 as SGHKS and CDR2 as YYEKEE (reference sequence). The CDR3 length is 15 residues. The CDR3 here is CASSLEQGRVGELFF. In DNA, the CDR3 is TGTGCCAGCAGCTTGGAACAGGGTAGGGTCGGGGAGCTGTTTTTT.

The chain couples TRBV28 to TRBJ2-7; perhaps D is TRBD1 or TRBD2 (5 bases each). This CDR3 has 12 residues. Germline V CDR1 and CDR2: MDHEN, SYDVKM. Trimming left V 10 bases short and J 2 bases short, with 12 bases between. CDR3 amino acids: CATWDGTYEQYF. CDR3 DNA: TGTGCCACCTGGGACGGGACCTACGAGCAGTACTTC.

In this sample, this clone turned up a few times. The chain combines TRBV29-1 with TRBJ2-1; 12 bases are a match to TRBD2. Germline assignment: CDR1 SQVTM and CDR2 ANQGSEA. The CDR3 is 14 amino acids. V trimming: 4 bases; J trimming: 6 bases; junction bases outside the gene matches: 4. CDR3 nucleotide sequence: TGCAGCGTTGCTCGGACTAGCGGGACCAATGAGCAGTTCTTC. Translation: CSVARTSGTNEQFF.

V usage is TRBV2 and J usage is TRBJ2-1, with 8 bases that match TRBD2. CDR1 SNHLY and CDR2 FYNNEI come from the germline V gene. The CDR3 contains 17 residues. Trimming took 4 bases from V and 7 from J; bases not matched to a gene: 15. The CDR3 nucleotides are TGTGCCAGCAGTGGAGATATGGCGGGAGGTTGGAGAAATGAGCAGTTCTTC. Translation: CASSGDMAGGWRNEQFF. The full variable domain, completed using reference TRBV2 and TRBJ2-1, is EPEVTQTPSHQVTQMGQEVILRCVPISNHLYFYWYRQILGQKVEFLVSFYNNEISEKSEIFDDQFSVERPDGSNFTLKIRSTKLEDSAMYFCASSGDMAGGWRNEQFFGPGTRLTVL.

The chain uses TRBV5-1 and TRBJ2-1; TRBD2 is a possible D gene (6 bases). This CDR3 contains 14 residues. Trimming removed 4 bases at V and 1 base at J, with 9 bases between. Germline CDR1 is SGHRS and CDR2 is YFSETQ. The CDR3 sequence is CASSRGNSYNEQFF. CDR3 coding DNA: TGCGCCAGCAGCCGGGGGAATTCCTACAATGAGCAGTTCTTC. Combining the CDR3 with reference TRBV5-1 and TRBJ2-1 gives the whole variable domain KAGVTQTPRYLIKTRGQQVTLSCSPISGHRSVSWYQQTPGQGLQFLFEYFSETQRNKGNFPGRFSGRQFSNSRSEMNVSTLELGDSALYLCASSRGNSYNEQFFGPGTRLTVL.

The J gene is TRBJ2-1, the V gene TRBV4-3, with TRBD2 matching over 10 bases. CDR1 and CDR2 from the germline V gene are LGHNA and YSLEER. The CDR3 totals 15 residues. The V segment lost 5 bases and the J segment 7 bases; nucleotides outside the gene matches: 8. The CDR3 DNA is TGCGCCAGCAGCATCTCTAGCGGGAGTTATAATGAGCAGTTCTTC. Amino acid sequence: CASSISSGSYNEQFF.

This chain joins TRBV5-1 and TRBJ2-7; D is possibly TRBD2 (5 bases). V was clipped by 0 bases and J by 3 bases, with 13 bases between them. The CDR3 sequence is 15 residues long. CDR1 and CDR2 (germline): SGHRS, YFSETQ. In DNA form, the CDR3 reads TGCGCCAGCAGCTTGGAGGCCACCGACTACTACGAGCAGTACTTC. Amino acid sequence: CASSLEATDYYEQYF.

This clone was recorded a few times. CDR3 nucleotide sequence: TGTGCCAGTAGTATCCCAGGGGGCTACGAGCAGTACTTC. This gives the protein CASSIPGGYEQYF. The chain recombines TRBV19 with TRBJ2-7; 7 bases fit TRBD1. CDR3 length: 13 residues. Germline V gene lookup returns CDR1 LNHDA and CDR2 SQIVND (reference sequence). The junction had 2 bases not matched to a gene; V was cut back by 3 bases and J by 3 bases.

V is TRBV5-4 and J is TRBJ2-5; D is possibly TRBD1 (5 bases). The better agreement between TRBJ2-7 and the DNA end casts doubt on the J call. Germline V gene sequence: CDR1 SGHNT, CDR2 YYREEE (reference sequence). The CDR3 runs 13 residues. The CDR3 nucleotides read TGTGCCAGCAGCTTGACAGGAGCCTACGAGCAGTACTTC. Its protein product is CASSLTGAYEQYF.

This rearrangement joins TRBV7-9 to TRBJ2-3, with TRBD2 as a possible D gene (5 bases). The CDR3 runs 18 residues. Germline loops: CDR1 SEHNR, CDR2 FQNEAQ (reference sequence). V lost 5 bases to trimming and J lost 3 bases, with 24 bases between them. The CDR3 DNA is TGTGCCAGCAGCCCGTTCCCCTTAACTAGAGCTTCGACAGATACGCAGTATTTT. Protein sequence: CASSPFPLTRASTDTQYF. Based on the CDR3 plus reference TRBV7-9 and TRBJ2-3, the full variable domain is DTGVSQNPRHKITKRGQNVTFRCDPISEHNRLYWYRQTLGQGPEFLTYFQNEAQLEKSRLLSDRFSAERPKGSFSTLEIQRTEQGDSAMYLCASSPFPLTRASTDTQYFGPGTRLTVL.

This chain joins TRBV29-1 and TRBJ1-4; 8 bases line up with TRBD1. V dropped 4 bases and J dropped 2; count of bases not matched to a gene: 3. Per germline, CDR1 SQVTM and CDR2 ANQGSEA. CDR3 length: 14 residues. CDR3 residues: CSVARTGTNEKLFF. The CDR3 nucleotides read TGCAGCGTTGCCCGGACAGGGACTAATGAAAAACTGTTTTTT.

The gene calls are TRBV7-3 and TRBJ2-3, with unresolved D. The germline V gene encodes CDR1 SGHTA and CDR2 FQGTGA. V was trimmed by 2 bases and J by 0 bases, leaving 3 bases between them. There are 13 residues in the CDR3. CDR3 loop: CASSLWSTDTQYF. CDR3 sequence (DNA): TGTGCCAGCAGCTTATGGAGCACAGATACGCAGTATTTT.

The rearrangement uses TRBV11-2 and TRBJ2-5; D possibly corresponds to TRBD1 (6 bases). The CDR3 is 14 residues long. The germline V gene has CDR1 SGHAT and CDR2 FQNNGV. Trimming pared 5 bases from V and 1 base from J, leaving 11 bases between. The CDR3 reads CASSPQGAQETQYF. Here the CDR3 DNA reads TGTGCCAGCAGCCCACAGGGTGCCCAAGAGACCCAGTACTTC.

The V and J genes are TRBV7-6 and TRBJ1-5, with D unresolved. Germline assignment: CDR1 SGHVS and CDR2 FNYEAQ. There are 16 residues in the CDR3. Trimming removed 5 bases from V and 4 bases from J, with 18 bases in between. The CDR3 reads CASSPGSPFWNQPQHF. CDR3 bases: TGTGCCAGCAGCCCGGGCTCCCCTTTTTGGAATCAGCCCCAGCATTTT.

The chain links TRBV7-2 to TRBJ1-1, with 7 nucleotides matching TRBD1. With 5 bases clipped from V and 5 bases from J, the junction kept 8 bases outside the gene matches. The CDR3 has 14 residues. The germline CDR1 and CDR2 sequences are SGHTA and FQGNSA. DNA of the CDR3: TGTGCCAGCAGCGCATGGACAGGACAAACTGAAGCTTTCTTT. This sequence encodes CASSAWTGQTEAFF.

CDR3 residues: CASSNVELDEQFF. For the CDR3, the DNA is TGTGCCAGCAGTAACGTCGAGTTGGATGAGCAGTTCTTC. The V and J genes are TRBV11-1 and TRBJ2-1; unclear D gene. The germline gives CDR1 SGHAT, CDR2 FQDESV (reference sequence). The length of the CDR3 is 13 residues. The V and J ends lost 6 bases and 8 bases respectively, with 14 bases between them.